This T cell receptor (beta chain) was identified in a study of T cells in Graves' hyperthyroidism and ophthalmopathy. Study findings and constraints: Most thyroid clonotypes expanded above 0.001 appeared in blood too.

Authors of the study amplified TCR beta CDR3 regions from RNA transcripts. The HTBI primer set was used in a first-round RT-PCR of the TCR CDR3. TCRdb itself ran the multiplex PCR reads through MiXCR, one entry per CDR3 protein. The sample records about 370,000 distinct CDR3 sequences, about 16% being singletons. The CDR3 sequence is 16 residues long. V lost 3 bases to trimming and J lost 2 bases, with 17 bases between them. Germline V gene data show CDR1 as DFQATT and CDR2 as SNEGSKA (reference sequence). Patients with ophthalmopathy all had a Clinical Activity Score of at least 3, a NOSPECS grade of at least 4 and duration under 3 months. This sample holds PBMCs from 8 to 10 ml fresh peripheral blood. On this clonotype itself: Its target is unknown.

What was sequenced was blood. The rearrangement links TRBV20-1 to TRBJ2-1; possibly TRBD2 for D (5 bases). This clonotype was sampled from an older woman with Graves' ophthalmopathy. The CDR3 region is CSARLTEAGPYNEQFF. In DNA form, the CDR3 reads TGCAGTGCTAGGCTAACCGAGGCGGGCCCCTACAATGAGCAGTTCTTC.